This is a list of T cell receptor beta chains from one sample in a study of beta chain features in type 1 diabetes. Measured with immunoSEQ multiplex PCR; TCRdb has only the in-frame clones, and not every one. The data show some 150,000 clones, with more than 9% seen just once and 1% to 1.5% held by the top ten. Sequencing was performed on naive CD4+ T cells from blood. The receptors were gathered from a man aged 18 to 29 in good health. Each CDR3 is given with its conserved first and last residue. A D gene is named only where the DNA matches it firmly. Some rows mark clone size as missing; the rest say once, few, many or name a class of expanded clone.

d_gene	v_gene	j_gene	abundance	len	CDR3nt	CDR3aa
NA	TRBV11-2	TRBJ2-3	few	14	TGTGCCAGCAGCTTAGTTACAGTCTCAGATACGCAGTATTTT	CASSLVTVSDTQYF
NA	TRBV7-2	TRBJ2-3	few	14	TGTGCCAGCAGCCCGGGACAATTCACAGATACGCAGTATTTT	CASSPGQFTDTQYF
TRBD1	TRBV5-5	TRBJ1-5	NA	14	TGTGCCAGCAGTTGGGACAGGGCCACTCAGCCCCAGCATTTT	CASSWDRATQPQHF
NA	TRBV7-2	TRBJ1-1	few	15	TGTGCCAGCAGCCTCGGACAGTTGATGAACACTGAAGCTTTCTTT	CASSLGQLMNTEAFF
TRBD1	TRBV2	TRBJ1-1	few	16	TGTGCCAGTGAAGTACTTTCGGGACAGCCGAACACTGAAGCTTTCTTT	CASEVLSGQPNTEAFF
TRBD1	TRBV30	TRBJ2-1	many	16	TGTGCCTGGAGGGACTGGACAGGGAGCTCCTACAATGAGCAGTTCTTC	CAWRDWTGSSYNEQFF
NA	TRBV5-1	TRBJ2-7	few	14	TGCGCCAGCATGACTAGTGCGGGATCCTACGAGCAGTACTTC	CASMTSAGSYEQYF
NA	TRBV7-2	TRBJ2-5	few	13	TGTGCCAGCAGCCCCGGGGAATGGGAGACCCAGTACTTC	CASSPGEWETQYF
TRBD1	TRBV6-4	TRBJ2-1	NA	14	TGTGCCAGCAGTGCAGGGGGTTCCTACAATGAGCAGTTCTTC	CASSAGGSYNEQFF
NA	TRBV18	TRBJ2-5	NA	13	TGTGCCAGCTCACCCGCTAGCTCGGAGACCCAGTACTTC	CASSPASSETQYF
TRBD1	TRBV7-2	TRBJ1-4	many	14	TGTGCCAGCAGCGCGCAGGGGGCACGGGAAAAACTGTTTTTT	CASSAQGAREKLFF
TRBD1	TRBV7-2	TRBJ1-2	NA	14	TGTGCCAGCAGCCCGGACAGGGGGTCCTATGGCTACACCTTC	CASSPDRGSYGYTF
TRBD1	TRBV9	TRBJ2-3	few	16	TGTGCCAGCAGCTTAGGACCGGGACAGGGGATAGATACGCAGTATTTT	CASSLGPGQGIDTQYF
NA	TRBV28	TRBJ2-3	few	14	TGTGCCAGCAGCCCGTTTGAGGGGGTTCATACGCAGTATTTT	CASSPFEGVHTQYF
NA	TRBV21-1	TRBJ2-1	few	15	TGTGCCAGCAGCACCCGGGACAGGGCCTACAATGAGCAGTTCTTC	CASSTRDRAYNEQFF
NA	TRBV5-1	TRBJ2-7	few	16	TGCGCCAGCAGCTCCCGGTCTCCTCTTACTCCCTACGAGCAGTACTTC	CASSSRSPLTPYEQYF
TRBD1	TRBV9	TRBJ2-5	few	15	TGTGCCAGCAGCAAAGGGGACAGCGGAAAAGAGACCCAGTACTTC	CASSKGDSGKETQYF
NA	TRBV4-1	TRBJ2-2	NA	15	TGCGCCACCGGAGGACTGAACGCGAACACCGGGGAGCTGTTTTTT	CATGGLNANTGELFF
NA	TRBV4-3	TRBJ1-6	NA	16	TGCGCCAGCAGCCGACAAAAAGAAGCTTATAATTCACCCCTCCACTTT	CASSRQKEAYNSPLHF
TRBD2	TRBV11-2	TRBJ2-7	many	16	TGTGCCAGCAGCTTAGGCAGCGGGGGGGCCACCCACGAGCAGTACTTC	CASSLGSGGATHEQYF
NA	TRBV6-1	TRBJ2-7	NA	16	TGTGCCAGCAGTGAAGCGAGGGGGGGTCGGACCTACGAGCAGTACTTC	CASSEARGGRTYEQYF
NA	TRBV10-3	TRBJ2-2	few	14	NA	CALRARDDTGELFF
NA	TRBV14	TRBJ2-2	few	14	TGTGCCAGCAGCCGCGGATTTAACACCGGGGAGCTGTTTTTT	CASSRGFNTGELFF
NA	TRBV6-1	TRBJ1-5	NA	14	TGTGCCAGCAGTACCGGGACAACAAATCAGCCCCAGCATTTT	CASSTGTTNQPQHF
NA	TRBV4-3	TRBJ1-5	few	15	TGCGCCAGCAGCCAAGGCCAGGCTAGCAATCAGCCCCAGCATTTT	CASSQGQASNQPQHF
TRBD1	TRBV7-8	TRBJ2-1	few	14	TGTGCCAGCAGAACCGGGACAGGGGACCTCGAGCAGTTCTTC	CASRTGTGDLEQFF
TRBD1	TRBV4-1	TRBJ2-7	many	14	TGCGCCAGCAGCCGTCCGGGACAGTCCTACGAGCAGTACTTC	CASSRPGQSYEQYF
NA	TRBV7-9	TRBJ2-7	many	13	TGTGCCAGCAGCTTTGGGAGGTGGGACGAGCAGTACTTC	CASSFGRWDEQYF
TRBD1	TRBV2	TRBJ1-1	NA	15	TGTGCCAGCAGTGAACAGGGGGCCATGGACACTGAAGCTTTCTTT	CASSEQGAMDTEAFF
TRBD2	TRBV7-3	TRBJ2-2	NA	16	TGTGCCAGCAGCTTGTACGGGGGGGCTAACACCGGGGAGCTGTTTTTT	CASSLYGGANTGELFF
NA	TRBV28	TRBJ1-2	NA	16	TGTGCCAGCAGTTTAAAACCAACAGGGCCGAACTATGGCTACACCTTC	CASSLKPTGPNYGYTF
NA	TRBV28	TRBJ1-5	NA	17	TGTGCCAGCAGTCTCTGGACAGCGGGGGGTAGCAATCAGCCCCAGCATTTT	CASSLWTAGGSNQPQHF
TRBD1	TRBV18	TRBJ2-7	few	14	TGTGCCAGCACCTCCGGGACAGGGTCCTACGAGCAGTACTTC	CASTSGTGSYEQYF
TRBD2	TRBV4-3	TRBJ2-3	NA	17	TGCGCCAGCAGCCAAGACAGCAGACTAGCGGGGGGAGATACGCAGTATTTT	CASSQDSRLAGGDTQYF
NA	TRBV28	TRBJ2-1	NA	14	TGTGCCAGCAGTTTAGCTAGACTAGGCGCTGAGCAGTTCTTC	CASSLARLGAEQFF
TRBD1	TRBV5-1	TRBJ2-6	NA	17	TGCGCCAGCAGCTTCGGCAGGGGGCCATCCGGGGCCAACGTCCTGACTTTC	CASSFGRGPSGANVLTF
NA	TRBV30	TRBJ2-1	few	15	TGTGCCTGGAGTCGAGGAGGGGGCATGTACAATGAGCAGTTCTTC	CAWSRGGGMYNEQFF
NA	TRBV9	TRBJ1-2	few	14	TGTGCCAGCAGCGTAGGAGGGTCCGCCTATGGCTACACCTTC	CASSVGGSAYGYTF
TRBD2	TRBV11-2	TRBJ2-4	NA	13	TGTGCCAGCAGCTTAGGGGGGGGAAACATTCAGTACTTC	CASSLGGGNIQYF
TRBD1	TRBV5-1	TRBJ1-2	NA	15	TGCGCCAGCAGCTTGGCCCCTGGACAGGGATATGGCTACACCTTC	CASSLAPGQGYGYTF
NA	TRBV9	TRBJ1-2	NA	18	TGTGCCAGCAGCGTAGCCCGACCGACACAGGGACCGGGGAATGGCTACACCTTC	CASSVARPTQGPGNGYTF
NA	TRBV7-8	TRBJ2-1	NA	15	TGTGCCAGCAGCTGGGGACAGGGCGGGAGGAATGAGCAGTTCTTC	CASSWGQGGRNEQFF
NA	TRBV6-1	TRBJ2-3	NA	12	TGTGCCAGTACGGGGGACACAGATACGCAGTATTTT	CASTGDTDTQYF
NA	TRBV5-1	TRBJ2-2	few	14	TGCGCCAGCAGCCCCACAGGGTTCGCCGGGGAGCTGTTTTTT	CASSPTGFAGELFF
NA	TRBV5-6	TRBJ1-1	few	15	TGTGCCAGCAGCCCTGGCACGGGAGACTACACTGAAGCTTTCTTT	CASSPGTGDYTEAFF
TRBD2	TRBV11-2	TRBJ2-5	NA	14	TGTGCCAGCAGCATGTCGGGGGGGCCAGAGACCCAGTACTTC	CASSMSGGPETQYF
NA	TRBV5-3	TRBJ1-5	NA	13	TGTGCCAGAAGCCCATTAGGCAATCAGCCCCAGCATTTT	CARSPLGNQPQHF
NA	TRBV6-4	TRBJ2-2	NA	14	TGTGCCAGCAGTGACCAAGGGGACACCGGGGAGCTGTTTTTT	CASSDQGDTGELFF
TRBD2	TRBV5-5	TRBJ2-2	few	17	TGTGCCAGCAGCTTGGATGGTAGCGGGGGGATCACCGGGGAGCTGTTTTTT	CASSLDGSGGITGELFF
NA	TRBV29-1	TRBJ2-2	many	12	TGCAGCGTTGATTCCAGCGGGGGGGAGCTGTTTTTT	CSVDSSGGELFF
TRBD2	TRBV5-1	TRBJ2-7	NA	16	TGCGCCAGCAGCTTTACCGGGACTAGCGGGGCCTACGAGCAGTACTTC	CASSFTGTSGAYEQYF
NA	TRBV18	TRBJ2-5	many	13	TGTGCCAGCTCACCTTCCGAGGGAGAGACCCAGTACTTC	CASSPSEGETQYF
TRBD1	TRBV4-1	TRBJ2-7	few	16	TGCGCCAGCAGCCGAACCGGACAGGGGGTTTCCTACGAGCAGTACTTC	CASSRTGQGVSYEQYF
NA	TRBV10-3	TRBJ2-3	NA	13	TGTGCCGCCACAGGGATCAACACAGATACGCAGTATTTT	CAATGINTDTQYF